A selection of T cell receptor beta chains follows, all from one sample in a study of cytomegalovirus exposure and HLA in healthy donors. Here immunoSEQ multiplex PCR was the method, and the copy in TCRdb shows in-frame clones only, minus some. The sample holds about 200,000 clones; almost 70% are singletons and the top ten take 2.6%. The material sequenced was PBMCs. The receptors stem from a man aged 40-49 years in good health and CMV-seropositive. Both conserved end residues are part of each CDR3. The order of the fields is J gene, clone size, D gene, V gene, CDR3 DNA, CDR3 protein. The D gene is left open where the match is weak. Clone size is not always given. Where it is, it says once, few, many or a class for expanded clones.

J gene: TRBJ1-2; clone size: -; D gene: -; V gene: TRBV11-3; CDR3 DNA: TGTGCCAGCAGCTTTCCTCCGCGGGGTAGCACCTTC; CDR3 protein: CASSFPPRGSTF
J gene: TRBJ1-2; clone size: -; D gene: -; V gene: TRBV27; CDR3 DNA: TGTGCCAGCAGTTTATCGGGGGCGCAGGACGGCTACACCTTC; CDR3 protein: CASSLSGAQDGYTF
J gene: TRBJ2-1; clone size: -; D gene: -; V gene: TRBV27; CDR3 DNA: TGTGCCAGCAGTTTTCTAGACGATGAGCAGTTCTTC; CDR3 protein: CASSFLDDEQFF
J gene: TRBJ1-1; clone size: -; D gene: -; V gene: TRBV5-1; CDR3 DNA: TGCGCCAGCAGCTTGGGAGGAGGAAACACTGAAGCTTTCTTT; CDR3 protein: CASSLGGGNTEAFF
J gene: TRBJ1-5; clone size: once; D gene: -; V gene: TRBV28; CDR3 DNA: TGTGCCAGCAGACAGGGCCATAACAATCAGCCCCAGCATTTT; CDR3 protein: CASRQGHNNQPQHF
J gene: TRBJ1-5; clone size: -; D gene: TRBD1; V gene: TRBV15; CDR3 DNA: TGTGCCACCAGCAGAGAACCCCCGGGACAGGGCGTCGGCAATCAGCCCCAGCATTTT; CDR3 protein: CATSREPPGQGVGNQPQHF
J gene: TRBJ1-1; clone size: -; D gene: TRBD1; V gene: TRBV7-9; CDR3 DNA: TGTGCCAGCAGCTTCCGGGACAGGGGGAACACTGAAGCTTTCTTT; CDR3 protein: CASSFRDRGNTEAFF
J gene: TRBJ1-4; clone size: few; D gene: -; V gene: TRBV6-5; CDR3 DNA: TGTGCCAGCCAGCAACAGGGAATTAATGAAAAACTGTTTTTT; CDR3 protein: CASQQQGINEKLFF
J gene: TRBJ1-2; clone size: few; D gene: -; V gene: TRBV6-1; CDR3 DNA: TGTGCCAGCAGTGAAGTCCAGGCCACTTATGGCTACACCTTC; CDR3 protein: CASSEVQATYGYTF
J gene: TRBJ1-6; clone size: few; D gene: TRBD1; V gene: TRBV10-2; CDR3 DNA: TGCGCCAGCACGGTAGAGGGACAGGGCTTTTCACCCCTCCACTTT; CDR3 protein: CASTVEGQGFSPLHF
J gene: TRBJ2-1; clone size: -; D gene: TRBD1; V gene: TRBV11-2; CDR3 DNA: TGTGCCAGCAGCCTAATCCCGGGACAGGGTGCTTTAAGCAATGAGCAGTTCTTC; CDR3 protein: CASSLIPGQGALSNEQFF
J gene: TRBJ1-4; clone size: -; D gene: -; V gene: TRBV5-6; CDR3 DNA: TGTGCCAGCAGCAATCGACAGTCAGGGGTGAAAAAACTGTTTTTT; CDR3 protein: CASSNRQSGVKKLFF
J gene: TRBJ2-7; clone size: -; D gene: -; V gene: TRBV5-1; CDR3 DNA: TGCGCCAGCAGCTTGAGGCAGGGTGCCTACGAGCAGTACTTC; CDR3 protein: CASSLRQGAYEQYF
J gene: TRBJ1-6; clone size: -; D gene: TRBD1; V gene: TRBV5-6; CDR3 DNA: TGTGCCAGCAGCTCGATTTGGGGAACAGGGGGCGCTTCACCCCTCCACTTT; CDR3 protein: CASSSIWGTGGASPLHF
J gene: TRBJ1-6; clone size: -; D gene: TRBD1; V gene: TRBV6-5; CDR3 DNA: TGTGCCAGCACCTGGGGGACAGGGGCGGGTTCACCCCTCCACTTT; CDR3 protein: CASTWGTGAGSPLHF
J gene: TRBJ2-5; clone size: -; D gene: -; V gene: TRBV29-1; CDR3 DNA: TGCAGCGTTGGAAGAAGGGGCGAGACCCAGTACTTC; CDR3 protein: CSVGRRGETQYF
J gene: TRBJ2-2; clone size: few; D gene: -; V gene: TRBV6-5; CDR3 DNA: TGTGCCAGCAGTTACTCAAGGACATTGAGTACCGGGGAGCTGTTTTTT; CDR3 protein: CASSYSRTLSTGELFF
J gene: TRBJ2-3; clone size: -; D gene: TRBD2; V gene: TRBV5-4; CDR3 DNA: TGTGCCAGCAGCCCCGGGGCCCTAGCGGAAACAGATACGCAGTATTTT; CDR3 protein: CASSPGALAETDTQYF
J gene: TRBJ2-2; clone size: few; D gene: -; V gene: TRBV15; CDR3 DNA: TGTGCCACCAGCAATGGCGGGGGCGGGTTGACCGGGGAGCTGTTTTTT; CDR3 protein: CATSNGGGGLTGELFF
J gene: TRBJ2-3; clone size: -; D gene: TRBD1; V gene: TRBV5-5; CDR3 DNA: TGTGCCAGCAGCTGGGCGGACAGGGAAGATACGCAGTATTTT; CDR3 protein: CASSWADREDTQYF
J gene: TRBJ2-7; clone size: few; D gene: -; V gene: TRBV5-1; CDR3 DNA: TGCGCCAGCAGCTTTGGGGAGGCTACCTACGAGCAGTACTTC; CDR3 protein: CASSFGEATYEQYF
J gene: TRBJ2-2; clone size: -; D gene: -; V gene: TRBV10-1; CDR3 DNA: TGCGCCAGCAACTACGATACCGGGGAGCTGTTTTTT; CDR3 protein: CASNYDTGELFF
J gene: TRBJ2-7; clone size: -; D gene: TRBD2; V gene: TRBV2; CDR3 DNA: TGTGCCAGCAGCAGCCTTCGGGAGGACGAGCAGTACTTC; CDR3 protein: CASSSLREDEQYF
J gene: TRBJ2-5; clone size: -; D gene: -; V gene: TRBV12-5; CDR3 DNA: TGTGCTAGTGGTTCCTCCGGGACAAGGGAGACCCAGTACTTC; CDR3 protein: CASGSSGTRETQYF
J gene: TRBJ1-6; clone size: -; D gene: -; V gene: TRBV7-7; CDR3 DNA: TGTGCCAGCAGCTTGGAAGGGGGTTCACCCCTCCACTTT; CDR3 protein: CASSLEGGSPLHF
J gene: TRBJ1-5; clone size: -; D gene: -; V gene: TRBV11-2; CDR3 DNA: TGTGCCAGCAGCCGAATTGGGCCCCATCAGCCCCAGCATTTT; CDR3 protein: CASSRIGPHQPQHF
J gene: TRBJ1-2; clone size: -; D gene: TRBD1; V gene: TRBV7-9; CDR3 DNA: TGTGCCAGCAGCTTAGCTGGGCAGGGGGCTGGCTACACCTTC; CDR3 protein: CASSLAGQGAGYTF
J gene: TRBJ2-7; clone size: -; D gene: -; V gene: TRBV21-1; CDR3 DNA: TGTGCCAGCAGACAGGGGAAAGACTCCTACGAGCAGTACTTC; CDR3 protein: CASRQGKDSYEQYF